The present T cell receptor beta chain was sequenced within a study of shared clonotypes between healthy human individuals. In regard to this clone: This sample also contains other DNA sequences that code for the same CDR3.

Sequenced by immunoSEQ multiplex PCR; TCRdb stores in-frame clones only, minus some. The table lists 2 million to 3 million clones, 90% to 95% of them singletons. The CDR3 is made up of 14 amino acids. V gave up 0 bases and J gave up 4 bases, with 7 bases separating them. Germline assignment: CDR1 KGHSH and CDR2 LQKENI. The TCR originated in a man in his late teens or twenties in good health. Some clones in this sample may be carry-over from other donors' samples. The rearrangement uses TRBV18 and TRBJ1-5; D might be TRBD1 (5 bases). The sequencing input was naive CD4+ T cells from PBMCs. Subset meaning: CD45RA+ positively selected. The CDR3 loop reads CASSPPGGNQPQHF. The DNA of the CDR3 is TGTGCCAGCTCACCACCCGGGGGAAATCAGCCCCAGCATTTT.